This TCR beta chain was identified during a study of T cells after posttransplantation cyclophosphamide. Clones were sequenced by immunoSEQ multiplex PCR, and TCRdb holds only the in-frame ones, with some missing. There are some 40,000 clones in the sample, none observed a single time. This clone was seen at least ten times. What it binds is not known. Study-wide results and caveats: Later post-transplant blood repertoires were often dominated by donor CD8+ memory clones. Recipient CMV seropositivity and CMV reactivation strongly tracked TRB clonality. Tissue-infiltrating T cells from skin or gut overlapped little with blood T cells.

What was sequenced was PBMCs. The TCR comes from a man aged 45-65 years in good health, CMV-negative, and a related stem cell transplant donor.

The CDR3 region has the DNA TGCGCCAGCAGCCAAGATCGATCGGGGCCCCAGCATTTT. Translated: CASSQDRSGPQHF. The V gene is TRBV4-3, the J gene TRBJ1-5; D ambiguous. Germline V gene data show CDR1 as LGHNA and CDR2 as YSLEER. V lost 0 bases and J 9 bases, leaving 9 bases between the germline ends. The CDR3 sequence is 13 residues long.